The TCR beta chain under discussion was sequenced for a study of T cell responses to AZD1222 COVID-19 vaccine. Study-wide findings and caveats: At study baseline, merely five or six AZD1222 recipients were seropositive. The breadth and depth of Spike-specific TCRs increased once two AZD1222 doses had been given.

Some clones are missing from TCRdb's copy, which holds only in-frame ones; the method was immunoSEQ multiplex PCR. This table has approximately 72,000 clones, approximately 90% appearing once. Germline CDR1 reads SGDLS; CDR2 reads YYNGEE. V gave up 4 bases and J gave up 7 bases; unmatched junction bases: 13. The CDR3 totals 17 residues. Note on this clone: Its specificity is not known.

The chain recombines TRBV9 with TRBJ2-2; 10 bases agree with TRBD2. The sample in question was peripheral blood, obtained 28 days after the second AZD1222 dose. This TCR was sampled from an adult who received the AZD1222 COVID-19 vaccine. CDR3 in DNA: TGTGCCAGCAGCATTATTGGGGTAGCGGGAGGACTCGGGGAGCTGTTTTTT. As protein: CASSIIGVAGGLGELFF.